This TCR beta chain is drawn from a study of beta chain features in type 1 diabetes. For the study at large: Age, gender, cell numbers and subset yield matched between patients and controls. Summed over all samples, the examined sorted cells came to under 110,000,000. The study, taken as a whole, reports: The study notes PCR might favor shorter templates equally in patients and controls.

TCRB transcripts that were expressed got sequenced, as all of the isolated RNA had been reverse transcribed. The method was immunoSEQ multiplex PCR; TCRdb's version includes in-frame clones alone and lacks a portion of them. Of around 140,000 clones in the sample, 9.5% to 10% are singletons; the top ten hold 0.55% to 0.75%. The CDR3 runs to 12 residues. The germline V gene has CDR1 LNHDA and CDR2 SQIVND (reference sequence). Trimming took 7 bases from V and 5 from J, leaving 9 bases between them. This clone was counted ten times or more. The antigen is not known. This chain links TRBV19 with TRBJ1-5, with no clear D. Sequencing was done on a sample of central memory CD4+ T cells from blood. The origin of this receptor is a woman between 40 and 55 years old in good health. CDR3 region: CASTSGDQPQHF. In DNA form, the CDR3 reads TGTGCCAGTACGAGCGGGGATCAGCCCCAGCATTTT.